This TCR beta chain is from a study of T cells in Graves' hyperthyroidism and ophthalmopathy. Whole-study results and caveats: Ophthalmopathy got predicted by the model a median 6.5 months before its onset.

Each diagnosis was grounded in clinical symptoms, serum thyroxine and TRAb, thyroid ultrasound, and orbital computed tomography. From RNA transcripts, TCR beta CDR3 regions were amplified. Researchers ran a first-round RT-PCR on the TCR CDR3 using the HTBI primer set. TCRdb recomputed calls from the multiplex PCR reads with MiXCR, one row per CDR3 protein. This sample carries about 570,000 distinct CDR3 sequences, roughly 46% of them seen once, and the ten largest clones take 15% to 20%. This clonotype was observed a few times. What it binds is not known. Trimming removed 3 bases from V and 4 bases from J, with 10 bases in between. Germline V CDR1 and CDR2: WSHSY, SAAADI. The CDR3 is made up of 14 amino acids.

Source material: peripheral blood or thyroid tissue (not recorded which). This receptor was identified in an adult woman with Graves' disease, either hyperthyroidism or ophthalmopathy (not recorded which). The chain uses TRBV10-2 and TRBJ1-5; D remains ambiguous. The CDR3 coding sequence is TGCGCCAGCAGTGAACAGACCGAGAATCAGCCCCAGCATTTT. This codes for CASSEQTENQPQHF.